This T cell receptor (beta chain) came from a study of PD-1 blockade in classical Hodgkin lymphoma. Study information: Intravenous nivolumab at 3 mg/kg was given to patients every 2 weeks. Overall study results and limits: In newly diagnosed patients, baseline TCR diversity was reportedly below that of healthy donors. Possibly reflecting disease activity or prior therapy, repertoire differences have causes that remain undefined.

This clone was recorded many times. The target antigen is unknown. Each patient experienced a relapse that followed autologous stem cell transplantation, and brentuximab vedotin exposure varied. The V segment lost 10 bases and the J segment 6 bases; nucleotides outside the gene matches: 7. The germline V gene encodes CDR1 MNHNS and CDR2 SASEGT. The CDR3 loop spans 12 amino acids. Profiled with immunoSEQ multiplex PCR; TCRdb holds only in-frame clones, not every one. The data show 100,000 to 130,000 clones, nearly 90% seen once. The chain is built from TRBV6-1 and TRBJ1-1; 8 nucleotides align to TRBD1. Sequencing used peripheral blood mononuclear cells (PBMCs), obtained before the second cycle of nivolumab. The TCR was taken from a human donor with classical Hodgkin lymphoma. The CDR3 region has the DNA TGTGCCACGACGACAGGGGCCTCTGAAGCTTTCTTT. This encodes CATTTGASEAFF.